These 10 T cell receptor beta chains were sequenced from one sample in a study of blood T cell repertoires in COVID-19. Clones were sequenced by immunoSEQ multiplex PCR, and TCRdb holds only the in-frame ones, with some missing. The sample contains roughly 280,000 clones, approximately 90% of which appear only once. Sequenced material: PBMCs or T cells enriched from blood (not recorded which). The receptors stem from a woman aged 45-65 years who had recovered from COVID-19.

This chain links TRBV5-1 with TRBJ2-1, with unresolved D. Trimming removed 3 bases at V and 4 bases at J, with 8 bases between. The CDR3 is 13 residues long. Looked up from germline, CDR1 is SGHRS and CDR2 is YFSETQ. The CDR3 nucleotides read TGCGCCAGCAGCTCCTTGGAGTACAATGAGCAGTTCTTC. This codes for CASSSLEYNEQFF.

CDR3 sequence reads: CASSLETTNEKLFF. Written as DNA, the CDR3 is TGTGCCAGCTCACTCGAGACAACTAATGAAAAACTGTTTTTT. The V and J genes are TRBV18 and TRBJ1-4; D gene uncertain. The length of the CDR3 is 14 residues. The germline V gene encodes CDR1 KGHSH and CDR2 LQKENI. Trimming removed 4 bases at V and 0 bases at J, with 6 bases between.

The chain uses TRBV18 and TRBJ1-2, with D maybe TRBD1 (6 bases). Germline V lookup: CDR1 KGHSH, CDR2 LQKENI. The CDR3 consists of 13 residues. V was cut by 4 bases and J by 2 bases, with 8 bases left in between. The CDR3 region has the DNA TGTGCCAGCTCACAGGACAGCAACTATGGCTACACCTTC. Its protein is CASSQDSNYGYTF.

J is TRBJ1-1 and V is TRBV7-3, with D maybe TRBD1 (5 bases). The CDR3 is made up of 13 amino acids. The germline V gene has CDR1 SGHTA and CDR2 FQGTGA. Trimming shortened V by 6 bases and J by 2 bases, and 10 bases separated the two germline ends. The CDR3 bases are TGTGCCAGCAGACGACAGCCCAACACTGAAGCTTTCTTT. It translates to CASRRQPNTEAFF.

The rearrangement links TRBV28 to TRBJ1-2, with D tentatively TRBD1 (6 bases). The CDR3 loop spans 16 amino acids. Trimming pared 2 bases from V and 0 bases from J, leaving 13 bases between. Germline V lookup: CDR1 MDHEN, CDR2 SYDVKM. The CDR3 nucleotides are TGTGCCAGCAGTTTACAGGGGAGAGGGGCTAACTATGGCTACACCTTC. This codes for CASSLQGRGANYGYTF.

This clone was detected only once. The germline gene is not matched at one end of the junction; a read error may be the cause. The rearrangement joins TRBV7-2 to TRBJ1-1; D is unresolved. The germline gives CDR1 SGHTA, CDR2 FQGNSA. The CDR3 runs 14 residues. CDR3 sequence (DNA): TGTGCCAGCAGTTTAGGTGGATCGGGGACTGAAGCTTTCTTT. It specifies CASSLGGSGTEAFF. The entire variable domain, with the rest obtained from reference TRBV7-2 and TRBJ1-1, is as follows: GAGVSQSPSNKVTEKGKDVELRCDPISGHTALYWYRQSLGQGLEFLIYFQGNSAPDKSGLPSDRFSAERTGGSVSTLTIQRTQQEDSAVYLCASSLGGSGTEAFFGQGTRLTVV.

A remark on this clone: A much larger clone lies one base from this, so it may be a read error. The J gene is TRBJ2-7, the V gene TRBV6-5, with 7 bases matching TRBD1. Germline CDR1 and CDR2: MNHEY and SVGAGI. V shed 2 bases and J 3 bases; nucleotides not matched to a gene: 4. CDR3 length: 14 residues. The CDR3: CASSYRTGYYEQYF. The CDR3 DNA sequence: TGTGCCAGCAGTTACCGGACAGGATACTACGAGCAGTACTTC.

The genes are TRBV28 and TRBJ2-3; D remains unclear. CDR3 length: 12 residues. V was clipped by 8 bases and J by 2 bases, with 8 bases between them. Germline values: CDR1 MDHEN, CDR2 SYDVKM. The CDR3 coding sequence is TGTGCCAGCCGTACAAACACAGATACGCAGTATTTT. Translating it yields CASRTNTDTQYF. Variable domain in full (rest from reference TRBV28 and TRBJ2-3): DVKVTQSSRYLVKRTGEKVFLECVQDMDHENMFWYRQDPGLGLRLIYFSYDVKMKEKGDIPEGYSVSREKKERFSLILESASTNQTSMYLCASRTNTDTQYFGPGTRLTVL.

V usage is TRBV21-1 and J usage is TRBJ2-5; no check of the table's D call, TRBD2, against the DNA was made. TRBV21-1 is listed as a pseudogene. The CDR3 contains 15 residues. The CDR3 region has the DNA TGTGCCAGCATCCAAAGCGGGACAAGTAAAGAGACCCAGTACTTC. It codes for CASIQSGTSKETQYF.

This chain connects TRBV5-1 to TRBJ2-2; D call uncertain. V was shortened by 0 bases and J by 2 bases, with 8 bases between the two germline ends. CDR3 length: 15 amino acids. Germline V gene data show CDR1 as SGHRS and CDR2 as YFSETQ. The chain's CDR3 is CASSLVAGNTGELFF. The CDR3 DNA reads as TGCGCCAGCAGCTTGGTAGCCGGTAACACCGGGGAGCTGTTTTTT.